The 25 T cell receptor beta chains below come from one sample, sequenced in a study of radiotherapy plus CTLA-4 blockade in lung cancer. Clones were sequenced by immunoSEQ multiplex PCR, and TCRdb holds only the in-frame ones, with some missing. The repertoire holds some 50,000 clones, with almost 85% as singletons. This sample comprised peripheral blood, obtained from a patient treated with radiotherapy plus ipilimumab. The receptors here all came from a human donor with non-small cell lung cancer whose response to radiotherapy plus ipilimumab could not be evaluated.

This clone was seen once. The chain couples TRBV27 to TRBJ1-2, with 8 nucleotides matching TRBD1. The V segment lost 4 bases and the J segment 6 bases; nucleotides outside the gene matches: 10. Germline lookup yields CDR1 MNHEY and CDR2 SMNVEV (reference sequence). This CDR3 contains 15 residues. The CDR3 DNA sequence: TGTGCCAGCAGTTCGCTCCAGGGGGCGATAAATGGCTACACCTTC. As protein: CASSSLQGAINGYTF.

The J gene is TRBJ2-3, the V gene TRBV9; 7 positions match TRBD1. This CDR3 is 15 amino acids long. Germline CDR1 SGDLS, CDR2 YYNGEE. J lost 0 bases, V lost 1 base, and 2 bases had no gene match. The CDR3 region has the DNA TGTGCCAGCAGCGTAATGGGACAGAGCACAGATACGCAGTATTTT. This gives the protein CASSVMGQSTDTQYF.

The CDR3 DNA reads as TGCGCCAGCAGCCTTCTCCCGGACAGGAGGGAAAAACTGTTTTTT. Encoded protein: CASSLLPDRREKLFF. This chain links TRBV4-1 with TRBJ1-4; TRBD1 matches at 7 bases. The junction had 10 bases not matched to a gene; V was cut back by 4 bases and J by 8 bases. From germline, CDR1 is MGHRA and CDR2 YSYEKL. The CDR3 has 15 residues.

V usage is TRBV6-6 and J usage is TRBJ2-3, with 11 bases that match TRBD2. The CDR3 totals 16 residues. The germline CDR1 and CDR2 sequences are MNHNY and SVGAGI (reference sequence). Unmatched junction bases numbered 8, after V lost 0 bases and J lost 9 bases. This chain's CDR3 is CASSYSRTGTSGTQYF. The CDR3 region has the DNA TGTGCCAGCAGTTACTCGAGAACCGGGACTAGCGGAACGCAGTATTTT.

The rearrangement links TRBV28 to TRBJ1-4; 7 bases match TRBD1. The CDR3 covers 14 residues. After removal of 4 bases from V and 7 bases from J, the junction contained 6 bases not matched to a gene. The germline gives CDR1 MDHEN, CDR2 SYDVKM. The CDR3 nucleotides read TGTGCCAGCAGTTCCGGGACAGCATCTGAAAAACTGTTTTTT. Translating gives CASSSGTASEKLFF.

The chain couples TRBV27 to TRBJ2-5; 11 nucleotides match TRBD2. The end of the DNA is better explained by TRBJ2-7, so the J call may be wrong. The CDR3 loop spans 16 amino acids. In germline, CDR1 is MNHEY, CDR2 SMNVEV (reference sequence). The CDR3 sequence is CASSSRLAGPVYEQYF. DNA for the CDR3: TGTGCCAGCAGTTCTCGACTAGCGGGACCCGTCTACGAGCAGTACTTC.

V gene TRBV19 combines with J gene TRBJ2-1; tentative D call: TRBD2 (5 bases). CDR3 length equals 8 residues. Trimming shortened V by 10 bases and J by 14 bases, and 9 bases separated the two germline ends. Germline CDR1 LNHDA, CDR2 SQIVND (reference sequence). The CDR3 region is CATEGEFF. CDR3 sequence (DNA): TGTGCCACCGAGGGCGAGTTCTTC.

The chain joins TRBV6-6 to TRBJ2-1; 7 nucleotides line up with TRBD2. The CDR3 sequence is 12 residues long. CDR1 is MNHNY and CDR2 is SVGAGI in the germline V gene (reference sequence). Trimming at V came to 5 bases and at J to 5 bases, leaving 0 bases not matched to a gene. The CDR3 loop is CASSRGDNEQFF. Here the CDR3 DNA reads TGTGCCAGCAGTCGGGGGGACAATGAGCAGTTCTTC.

This clone was seen more than once but under ten times. The chain joins TRBV4-3 to TRBJ1-2; 12 nucleotides align to TRBD1. The germline CDR1 and CDR2 sequences are LGHNA and YSLEER. Trimming cost V 3 bases and J 7 bases; bases outside gene matches: 6. The CDR3 runs to 15 residues. The CDR3 DNA reads as TGCGCCAGCAGCCACAGGGACAGGGGGCAAGGTGGCTACACCTTC. This sequence encodes CASSHRDRGQGGYTF.

The V and J genes are TRBV9 and TRBJ2-1; D is perhaps TRBD2 (5 bases). The V gene's germline CDR1 is SGDLS and CDR2 YYNGEE. The CDR3 spans 17 residues. Trimming took off 3 bases at V and 0 bases at J, with 16 bases between the two ends. The CDR3 DNA reads TGTGCCAGCAGCGGGGCAGCGCGAGGGAGCTCCTACAATGAGCAGTTCTTC. Its translation is CASSGAARGSSYNEQFF.

The chain combines TRBV29-1 with TRBJ1-5; D remains unclear. Trimming stripped 7 bases from V and 7 bases from J, with 20 bases between. Germline-derived CDR1 and CDR2 are SQVTM and ANQGSEA. The CDR3 length is 14 residues. CDR3 in amino acids: CSATRALRTQPQHF. Here the CDR3 DNA reads TGCAGCGCTACTAGGGCGTTGCGAACACAGCCCCAGCATTTT.

This sequence joins TRBV6-5 and TRBJ2-3; 10 bases map to TRBD1. Germline assignment: CDR1 MNHEY and CDR2 SVGAGI. The CDR3 has 15 residues. V was clipped by 4 bases and J by 2 bases; unmatched bases: 3. The CDR3 loop is CASSFGTGVTDTQYF. The DNA for the CDR3 is TGTGCCAGCAGTTTCGGGACAGGGGTCACAGATACGCAGTATTTT.

The chain recombines TRBV6-6 with TRBJ2-7; perhaps TRBD1 as D (5 bases). The ends were cut back, 0 bases at V and 7 bases at J, with 13 bases in the middle. The CDR3 length is 14 residues. Germline assignment: CDR1 MNHNY and CDR2 SVGAGI (reference sequence). CDR3 protein: CASSYSIARAEQYF. CDR3 DNA: TGTGCCAGCAGTTACTCGATAGCCAGGGCAGAGCAGTACTTC.

The rearrangement joins TRBV7-2 to TRBJ1-1; tentative D call: TRBD1 (5 bases). V was pared by 5 bases and J by 0 bases, with 13 bases between. Germline loops: CDR1 SGHTA, CDR2 FQGNSA. The CDR3 runs to 15 residues. CDR3 nucleotide sequence: TGTGCCAGCAGCCGACAGATACCAATGAACACTGAAGCTTTCTTT. Amino acids: CASSRQIPMNTEAFF. The variable domain in full, completed from reference TRBV7-2 and TRBJ1-1, reads GAGVSQSPSNKVTEKGKDVELRCDPISGHTALYWYRQSLGQGLEFLIYFQGNSAPDKSGLPSDRFSAERTGGSVSTLTIQRTQQEDSAVYLCASSRQIPMNTEAFFGQGTRLTVV.

This chain connects TRBV11-2 to TRBJ2-7, with 9 nucleotides matching TRBD2. This CDR3 region has 18 residues. V gave up 5 bases and J gave up 3 bases; unmatched junction bases: 17. The germline V gene has CDR1 SGHAT and CDR2 FQNNGV. CDR3 amino acids: CASSPPWGSGRGDYEQYF. The CDR3 nucleotides are TGTGCCAGCAGCCCCCCCTGGGGTAGCGGGAGAGGGGACTACGAGCAGTACTTC.

The count of this clone is one. The rearrangement joins TRBV7-2 to TRBJ2-6; TRBD1 agrees at 7 bases. The V gene end was trimmed by 6 bases and the J gene end by 4 bases; junction bases not matched to a gene: 6. The germline gives CDR1 SGHTA, CDR2 FQGNSA. This CDR3 has 15 amino acids. The CDR3 here is CASRIQGLGANVLTF. The DNA of the CDR3 is TGTGCCAGCAGGATACAGGGGCTCGGGGCCAACGTCCTGACTTTC.

The chain links TRBV7-6 to TRBJ2-1; tentative D call: TRBD1 (5 bases). The CDR3 covers 17 residues. V was clipped by 1 base and J by 0 bases, with 13 bases between them. Germline V gives CDR1 SGHVS, CDR2 FNYEAQ. The CDR3 bases are TGTGCCAGCAGCTTAGTGGGGCAGGCGAGCTCCTACAATGAGCAGTTCTTC. Its translation is CASSLVGQASSYNEQFF.

The chain carries TRBV5-4 and TRBJ1-2; D call uncertain. Germline-derived CDR1 and CDR2 are SGHNT and YYREEE (reference sequence). CDR3 length: 14 amino acids. Trimming removed 3 bases at V and 4 bases at J, with 13 bases between. CDR3 loop: CASSSDSLGYGYTF. CDR3 nucleotide sequence: TGTGCCAGCAGCTCGGATAGCCTAGGCTATGGCTACACCTTC.

The rearrangement joins TRBV7-2 to TRBJ1-2; 7 bases match TRBD1. This CDR3 has 13 amino acids. The J segment lost 8 bases and the V segment lost 0 bases, leaving 3 bases of the junction unmatched. Germline CDR1 SGHTA, CDR2 FQGNSA. Written as DNA, the CDR3 is TGTGCCAGCAGCTTAGCTAGGGGGCAGGGCTACACCTTC. Encoded protein: CASSLARGQGYTF.

The rearrangement links TRBV27 to TRBJ2-2, with 7 bases fitting TRBD2. The CDR3 extends over 14 amino acids. Germline-derived CDR1 and CDR2 are MNHEY and SMNVEV (reference sequence). V was clipped by 7 bases and J by 3 bases; unmatched bases: 5. The CDR3 DNA is TGTGCCAGCAACCAGCGGGGAGACACCGGGGAGCTGTTTTTT. Protein product: CASNQRGDTGELFF.

The chain joins TRBV28 to TRBJ1-3, with a weak D call TRBD1 (5 bases). CDR3 size: 16 residues. In germline, CDR1 is MDHEN, CDR2 SYDVKM. The V and J ends lost 2 bases and 10 bases respectively, with 21 bases between them. The CDR3 loop reads CASSLSGPSSKGTIYF. CDR3 coding DNA: TGTGCCAGCAGTTTAAGCGGGCCTTCTAGCAAGGGGACCATATATTTT.

The gene calls are TRBV19 and TRBJ1-5, with D possibly matching TRBD1 (6 bases). V was clipped by 7 bases and J by 6 bases, with 19 bases between them. The CDR3 spans 15 residues. From germline, CDR1 is LNHDA and CDR2 SQIVND (reference sequence). In DNA form, the CDR3 reads TGTGCCAGTATCTCGGGGCAGGGGTTCGCTCAGCCCCAGCATTTT. This encodes CASISGQGFAQPQHF.

The rearrangement joins TRBV10-3 to TRBJ1-3, with 7 bases lining up with TRBD1. Germline CDR1 is ENHRY and CDR2 is SYGVKD. The J segment lost 4 bases and the V segment lost 10 bases, leaving 10 bases of the junction unmatched. There are 14 residues in the CDR3. The CDR3 nucleotides are TGTGCCACGTATACTGGACAGGTAGGAAACACCATATATTTT. Residues: CATYTGQVGNTIYF.

CDR3 bases: TGTGCCAGCAGTCCACGGGAGGCATACGAGCAGTACTTC. Its translation is CASSPREAYEQYF. The rearrangement uses TRBV6-5 and TRBJ2-7; 7 bases are a match to TRBD2. The J segment lost 4 bases and the V segment lost 5 bases, leaving 5 bases of the junction unmatched. In germline, CDR1 is MNHEY, CDR2 SVGAGI. The CDR3 is made up of 13 amino acids.

This chain uses TRBV2 with TRBJ2-2; D is unclear. This CDR3 is built from 15 residues. Germline lookup yields CDR1 SNHLY and CDR2 FYNNEI. Trimming pared 4 bases from V and 2 bases from J, leaving 11 bases between. CDR3 amino acids: CASSVPGLNTGELFF. CDR3 sequence (DNA): TGTGCCAGCAGTGTGCCAGGCCTCAACACCGGGGAGCTGTTTTTT.